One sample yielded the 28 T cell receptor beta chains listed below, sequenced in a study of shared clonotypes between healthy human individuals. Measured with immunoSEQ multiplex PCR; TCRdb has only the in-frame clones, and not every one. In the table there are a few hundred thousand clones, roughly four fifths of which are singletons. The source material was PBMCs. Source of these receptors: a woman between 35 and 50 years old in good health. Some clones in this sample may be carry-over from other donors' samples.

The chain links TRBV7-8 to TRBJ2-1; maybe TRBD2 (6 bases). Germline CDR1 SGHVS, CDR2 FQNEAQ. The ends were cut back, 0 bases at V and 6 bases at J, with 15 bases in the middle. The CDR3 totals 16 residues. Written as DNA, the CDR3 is TGTGCCAGCAGCTTAGCGCGGGACTTTTACTTCAATGAGCAGTTCTTC. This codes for CASSLARDFYFNEQFF.

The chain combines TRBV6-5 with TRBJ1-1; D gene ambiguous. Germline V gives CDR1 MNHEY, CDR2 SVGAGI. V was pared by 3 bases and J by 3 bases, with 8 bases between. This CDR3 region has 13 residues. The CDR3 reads CASSYRYDTEAFF. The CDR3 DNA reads TGTGCCAGCAGTTATCGGTATGACACTGAAGCTTTCTTT.

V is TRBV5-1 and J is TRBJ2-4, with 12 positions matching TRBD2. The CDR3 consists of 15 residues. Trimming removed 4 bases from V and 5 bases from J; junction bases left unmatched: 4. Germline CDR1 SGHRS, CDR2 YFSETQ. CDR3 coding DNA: TGCGCCAGCAGCATCGGACTAGCGGGACAAAACATTCAGTACTTC. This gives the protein CASSIGLAGQNIQYF.

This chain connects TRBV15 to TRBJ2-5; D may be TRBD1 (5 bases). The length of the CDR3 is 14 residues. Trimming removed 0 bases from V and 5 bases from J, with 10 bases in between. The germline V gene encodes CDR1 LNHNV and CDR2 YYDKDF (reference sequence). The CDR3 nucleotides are TGTGCCACCAGCAGAGAAGGACATAGCGAGACCCAGTACTTC. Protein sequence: CATSREGHSETQYF.

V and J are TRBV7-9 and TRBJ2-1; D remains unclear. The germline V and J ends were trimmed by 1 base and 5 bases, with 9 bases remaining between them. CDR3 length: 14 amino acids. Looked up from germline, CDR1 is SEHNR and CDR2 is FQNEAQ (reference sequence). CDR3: CASSLGLFHNEQFF. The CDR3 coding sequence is TGTGCCAGCAGCTTAGGGTTGTTCCACAATGAGCAGTTCTTC.

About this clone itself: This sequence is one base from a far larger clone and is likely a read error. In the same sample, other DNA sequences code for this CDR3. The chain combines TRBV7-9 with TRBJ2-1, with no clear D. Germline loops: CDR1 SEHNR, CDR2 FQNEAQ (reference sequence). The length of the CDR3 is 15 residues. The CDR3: CASSLVPEAYSEQFF. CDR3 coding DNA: TGTGCCAGCAGCTTAGTTCCAGAGGCCTACAGTGAGCAGTTCTTC.

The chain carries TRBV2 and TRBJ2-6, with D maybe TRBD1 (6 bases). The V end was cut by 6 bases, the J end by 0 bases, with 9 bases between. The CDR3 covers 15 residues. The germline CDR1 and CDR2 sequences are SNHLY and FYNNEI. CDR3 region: CASRAGASGANVLTF. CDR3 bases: TGTGCCAGCAGGGCAGGGGCCTCTGGGGCCAACGTCCTGACTTTC.

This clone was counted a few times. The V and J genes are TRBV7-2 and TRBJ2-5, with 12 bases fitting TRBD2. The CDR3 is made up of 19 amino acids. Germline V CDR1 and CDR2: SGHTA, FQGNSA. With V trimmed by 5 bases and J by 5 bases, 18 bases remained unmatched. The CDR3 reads CASSRQGASSGRGWETQYF. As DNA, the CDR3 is TGTGCCAGCAGCAGACAGGGGGCGTCTAGCGGGAGGGGTTGGGAGACCCAGTACTTC.

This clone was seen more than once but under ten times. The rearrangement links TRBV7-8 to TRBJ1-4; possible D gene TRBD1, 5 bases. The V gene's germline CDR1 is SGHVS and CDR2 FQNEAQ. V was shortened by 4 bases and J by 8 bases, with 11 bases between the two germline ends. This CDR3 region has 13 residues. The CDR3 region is CASSSDMLEKLFF. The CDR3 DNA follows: TGTGCCAGCAGCTCGGACATGCTGGAAAAACTGTTTTTT.

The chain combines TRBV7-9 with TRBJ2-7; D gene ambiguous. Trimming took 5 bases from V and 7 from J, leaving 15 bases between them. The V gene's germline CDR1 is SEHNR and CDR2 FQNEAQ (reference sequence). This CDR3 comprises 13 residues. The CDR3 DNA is TGTGCCAGCAGCGTCACGGCTCCTGAAGAGCAGTACTTC. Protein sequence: CASSVTAPEEQYF.

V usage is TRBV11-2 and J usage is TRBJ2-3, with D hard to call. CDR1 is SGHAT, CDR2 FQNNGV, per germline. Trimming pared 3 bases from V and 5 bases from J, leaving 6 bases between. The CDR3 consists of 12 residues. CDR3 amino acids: CASSLWVDTQYF. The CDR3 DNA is TGTGCCAGCAGCTTGTGGGTAGATACGCAGTATTTT.

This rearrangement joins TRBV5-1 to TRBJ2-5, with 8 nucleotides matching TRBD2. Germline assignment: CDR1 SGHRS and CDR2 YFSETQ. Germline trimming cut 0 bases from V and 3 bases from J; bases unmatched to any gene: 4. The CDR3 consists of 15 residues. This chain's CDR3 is CASSLVGSGEETQYF. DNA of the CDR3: TGCGCCAGCAGCTTGGTCGGTAGCGGGGAAGAGACCCAGTACTTC.

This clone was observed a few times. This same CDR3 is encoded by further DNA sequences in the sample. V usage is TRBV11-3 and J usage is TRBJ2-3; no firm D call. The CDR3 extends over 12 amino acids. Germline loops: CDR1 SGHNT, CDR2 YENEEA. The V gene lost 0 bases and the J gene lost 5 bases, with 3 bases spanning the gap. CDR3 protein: CASSLEGDTQYF. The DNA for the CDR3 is TGTGCCAGCAGCTTAGAAGGAGATACGCAGTATTTT.

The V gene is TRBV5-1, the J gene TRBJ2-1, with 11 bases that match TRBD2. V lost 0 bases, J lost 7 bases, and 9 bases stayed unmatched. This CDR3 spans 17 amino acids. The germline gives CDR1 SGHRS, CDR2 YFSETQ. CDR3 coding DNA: TGCGCCAGCAGCTTGGAAGTGACTAGCGGGATCGGGAATGAGCAGTTCTTC. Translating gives CASSLEVTSGIGNEQFF.

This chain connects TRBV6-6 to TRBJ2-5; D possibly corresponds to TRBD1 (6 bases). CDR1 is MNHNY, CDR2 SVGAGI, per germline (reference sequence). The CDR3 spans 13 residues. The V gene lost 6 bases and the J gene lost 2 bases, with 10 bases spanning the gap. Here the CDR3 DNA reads TGTGCCAGCAGATTTACAGGGCAAGAGACCCAGTACTTC. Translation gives CASRFTGQETQYF.

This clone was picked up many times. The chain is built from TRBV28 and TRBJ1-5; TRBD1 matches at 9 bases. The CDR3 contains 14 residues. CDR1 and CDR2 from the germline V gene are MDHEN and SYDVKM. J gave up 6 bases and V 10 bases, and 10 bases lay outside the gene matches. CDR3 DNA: TGTGCCACCGAACGACAGGGGGTGGGTCAGCCCCAGCATTTT. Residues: CATERQGVGQPQHF. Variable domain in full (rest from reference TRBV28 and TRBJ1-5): DVKVTQSSRYLVKRTGEKVFLECVQDMDHENMFWYRQDPGLGLRLIYFSYDVKMKEKGDIPEGYSVSREKKERFSLILESASTNQTSMYLCATERQGVGQPQHFGDGTRLSIL.

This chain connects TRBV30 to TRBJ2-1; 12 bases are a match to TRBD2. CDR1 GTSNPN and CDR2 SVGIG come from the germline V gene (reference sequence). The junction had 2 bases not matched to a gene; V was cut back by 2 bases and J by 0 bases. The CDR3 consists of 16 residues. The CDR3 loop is CAWSMGLAGSYNEQFF. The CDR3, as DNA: TGTGCCTGGAGTATGGGACTAGCGGGCTCCTACAATGAGCAGTTCTTC.

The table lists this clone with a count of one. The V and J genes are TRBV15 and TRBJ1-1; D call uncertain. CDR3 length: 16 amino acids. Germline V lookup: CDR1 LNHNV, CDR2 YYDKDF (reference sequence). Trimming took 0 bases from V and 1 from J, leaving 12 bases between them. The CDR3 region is CATSRDYTSKNTEAFF. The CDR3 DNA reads TGTGCCACCAGCAGAGATTATACATCTAAGAACACTGAAGCTTTCTTT.

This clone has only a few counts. For the CDR3, the DNA is TGTGCCAGCAGCCGGGGCCTGGGCGAGCAGTACTTC. It translates to CASSRGLGEQYF. The V and J genes are TRBV2 and TRBJ2-7; D possibly uses TRBD1 or TRBD2 (5 bases each). This CDR3 spans 12 amino acids. CDR1 SNHLY and CDR2 FYNNEI come from the germline V gene. V gave up 6 bases and J gave up 6 bases, with 12 bases separating them.

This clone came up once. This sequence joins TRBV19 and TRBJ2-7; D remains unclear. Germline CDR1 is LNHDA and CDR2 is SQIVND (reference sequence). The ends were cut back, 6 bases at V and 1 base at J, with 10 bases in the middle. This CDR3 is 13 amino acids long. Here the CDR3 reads CASRPPGSYEQYF. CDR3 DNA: TGTGCCAGTAGACCCCCCGGGTCCTACGAGCAGTACTTC.

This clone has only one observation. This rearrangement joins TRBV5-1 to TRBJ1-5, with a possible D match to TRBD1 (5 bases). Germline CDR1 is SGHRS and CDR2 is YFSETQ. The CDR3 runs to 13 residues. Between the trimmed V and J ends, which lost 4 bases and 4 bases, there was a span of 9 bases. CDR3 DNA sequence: TGCGCCAGCAGCCCGGGACTTAATCAGCCCCAGCATTTT. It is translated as CASSPGLNQPQHF.

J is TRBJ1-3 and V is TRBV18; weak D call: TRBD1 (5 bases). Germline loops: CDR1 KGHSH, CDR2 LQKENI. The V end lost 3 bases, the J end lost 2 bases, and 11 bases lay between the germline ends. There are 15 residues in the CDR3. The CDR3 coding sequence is TGTGCCAGCTCACCGTCGGGGGAAGCTGGAAACACCATATATTTT. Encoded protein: CASSPSGEAGNTIYF. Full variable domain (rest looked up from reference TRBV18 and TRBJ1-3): NAGVMQNPRHLVRRRGQEARLRCSPMKGHSHVYWYRQLPEEGLKFMVYLQKENIIDESGMPKERFSAEFPKEGPSILRIQQVVRGDSAAYFCASSPSGEAGNTIYFGEGSWLTVV.

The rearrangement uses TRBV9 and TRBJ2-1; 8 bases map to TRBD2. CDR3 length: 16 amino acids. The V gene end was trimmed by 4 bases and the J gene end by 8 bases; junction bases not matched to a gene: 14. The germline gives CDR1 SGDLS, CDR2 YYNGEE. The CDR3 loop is CASSQRGTRGHDEQFF. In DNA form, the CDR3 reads TGTGCCAGCAGCCAACGGGGGACTAGGGGCCACGATGAGCAGTTCTTC.

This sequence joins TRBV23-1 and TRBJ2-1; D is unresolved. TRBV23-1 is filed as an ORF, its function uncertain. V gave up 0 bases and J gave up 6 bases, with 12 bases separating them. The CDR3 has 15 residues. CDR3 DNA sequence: TGCGCCAGCAGTCAATCCCAAAGGCACCCCAATGAGCAGTTCTTC. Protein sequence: CASSQSQRHPNEQFF.

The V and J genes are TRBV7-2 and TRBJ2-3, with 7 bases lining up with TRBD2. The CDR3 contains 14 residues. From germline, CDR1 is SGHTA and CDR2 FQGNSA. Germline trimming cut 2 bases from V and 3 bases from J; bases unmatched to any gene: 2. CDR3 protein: CASSLLGGTDTQYF. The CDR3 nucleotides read TGTGCCAGCAGCTTATTGGGAGGGACAGATACGCAGTATTTT.

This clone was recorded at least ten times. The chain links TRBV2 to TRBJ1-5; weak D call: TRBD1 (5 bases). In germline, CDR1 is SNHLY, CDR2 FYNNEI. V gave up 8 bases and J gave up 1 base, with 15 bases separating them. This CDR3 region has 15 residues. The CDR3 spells CASCLRETSNQPQHF. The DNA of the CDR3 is TGTGCCAGCTGTCTCAGGGAGACAAGCAATCAGCCCCAGCATTTT. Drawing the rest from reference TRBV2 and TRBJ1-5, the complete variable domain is EPEVTQTPSHQVTQMGQEVILRCVPISNHLYFYWYRQILGQKVEFLVSFYNNEISEKSEIFDDQFSVERPDGSNFTLKIRSTKLEDSAMYFCASCLRETSNQPQHFGDGTRLSIL.

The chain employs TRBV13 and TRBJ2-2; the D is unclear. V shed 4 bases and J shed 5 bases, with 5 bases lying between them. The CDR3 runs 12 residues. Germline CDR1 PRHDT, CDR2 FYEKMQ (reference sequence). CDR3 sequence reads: CASSSGTGELFF. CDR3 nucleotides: TGTGCCAGCAGCTCCGGGACCGGGGAGCTGTTTTTT.

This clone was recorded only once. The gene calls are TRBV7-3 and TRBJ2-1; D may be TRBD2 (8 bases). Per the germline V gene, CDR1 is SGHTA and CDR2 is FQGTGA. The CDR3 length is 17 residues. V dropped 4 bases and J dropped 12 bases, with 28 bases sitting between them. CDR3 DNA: TGTGCCAGCAGCTCCACCCCGCAATTAGCGGGACAGACAGTGCAGTTCTTC. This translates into CASSSTPQLAGQTVQFF.